Listed below are T cell receptor beta chains from one sample, sequenced in a study of blood T cell repertoires in COVID-19. Assay: immunoSEQ multiplex PCR; the TCRdb copy retains only in-frame clones and omits some. The sample contains about 170,000 clones, around 82% of which appear only once. The sequenced material came from peripheral blood. The receptors come from a woman between 65 and 79 years old who had recovered from COVID-19. Both conserved end residues are part of each CDR3. D genes are given only for firm matches. Clone sizes are given selectively: once, few, many, or a class where the clone is expanded.

d_gene	j_gene	abundance	v_gene	CDR3nt	CDR3aa
TRBD1	TRBJ2-7	.	TRBV18	TGTGCCAGCTCACCGGGGACAGCCTACGAGCAGTACTTC	CASSPGTAYEQYF
TRBD2	TRBJ2-1	.	TRBV7-3	TGTGCCAGCAGCCCCCAGACTAGCGGTGAGCAGTTCTTC	CASSPQTSGEQFF
TRBD2	TRBJ2-3	.	TRBV4-1	TGCGCCAGCAGCCAAGATCCCCCTAGCGGGGGCCCCACAGATACGCAGTATTTT	CASSQDPPSGGPTDTQYF
.	TRBJ1-5	few	TRBV5-6	TGTGCCAGCAGCTCCAACCGGGACAACTATCAGCCCCAGCATTTT	CASSSNRDNYQPQHF
.	TRBJ2-6	.	TRBV3-1/TRBV3-2	TGTGCCAGCAGCCAGAGGGATGGGGCCAACGTCCTGACTTTC	CASSQRDGANVLTF
.	TRBJ1-1	.	TRBV5-4	TGTGCCAGCAGCGAAAGAGGGACTGAAGCTTTCTTT	CASSERGTEAFF
.	TRBJ2-1	.	TRBV9	TGTGCCAGCAGCGTAGTGAGTTACAATGAGCAGTTCTTC	CASSVVSYNEQFF
.	TRBJ2-1	.	TRBV7-2	TGTGCCAGCAGCTTAGTCCGTTACAATGAGCAGTTCTTC	CASSLVRYNEQFF
TRBD1	TRBJ1-1	.	TRBV18	TGTGCCAGCTCACCCGACAGGGACACTGAAGCTTTCTTT	CASSPDRDTEAFF
.	TRBJ2-1	.	TRBV7-3	TGTGCCAGCAGCTTATTGGTCAGGGGAGGGGAGCAGTTCTTC	CASSLLVRGGEQFF
.	TRBJ2-4	.	TRBV5-1	TGCGCCAGCAGCTTGGTTGGCAGCGGGAACATTCAGTACTTC	CASSLVGSGNIQYF
TRBD1	TRBJ2-7	.	TRBV11-2	TGTGCCAGCAGCTTAGGGGGGACAGGGGTCGGCGAGCAGTACTTC	CASSLGGTGVGEQYF
TRBD2	TRBJ2-1	.	TRBV9	TGTGCCAGCAGCATCAGACTAGCGGGTGGCTACAATGAGCAGTTCTTC	CASSIRLAGGYNEQFF
.	TRBJ2-3	once	TRBV6-1	TGTGCCAGCAGTGAAGGGGGAGGTAGACCTCGTACAGATACGCAGTATTTT	CASSEGGGRPRTDTQYF
.	TRBJ1-5	.	TRBV2	TGTGCCAGCAGTCTCGAAGGGCTCAGGGTGGGCAATCAGCCCCAGCATTTT	CASSLEGLRVGNQPQHF
TRBD1	TRBJ1-1	.	TRBV6-1	TGTGCCAGCAGTGATCCGGGACAGGGAGACACTGAAGCTTTCTTT	CASSDPGQGDTEAFF
TRBD2	TRBJ2-4	.	TRBV2	TGTGCCAGCACCGTACTAGCGGCGGAAGGCATTCAGTACTTC	CASTVLAAEGIQYF
TRBD1	TRBJ2-6	.	TRBV28	TGTGCCAGCAGTAACCGGGACAGGGGGGCTGGGGCCAACGTCCTGACTTTC	CASSNRDRGAGANVLTF
.	TRBJ2-4	.	TRBV28	TGTGCCAGCAGCCCCCCAGGGACTGAAAAAAACATTCAGTACTTC	CASSPPGTEKNIQYF
TRBD2	TRBJ2-3	.	TRBV28	TGTGCCAGCAGTTTGGCTAGCGGGGCAGATACGCAGTATTTT	CASSLASGADTQYF
.	TRBJ1-1	.	TRBV29-1	TGCAGCGTTGTGGGGTTCGGGGGAGCTTTCTTT	CSVVGFGGAFF
.	TRBJ1-2	.	TRBV12-3/TRBV12-4	TGTGCCAGCAGTCTACAGGCCAACTATGGCTACACCTTC	CASSLQANYGYTF
.	TRBJ1-5	.	TRBV3-1/TRBV3-2	TGTGCCAGCAGCCTCCGGGGGACCTATAGCAATCAGCCCCAGCATTTT	CASSLRGTYSNQPQHF
.	TRBJ2-5	.	TRBV30	TGTGCCTGGAGTGTAGGGGCCCTCGCCCAAGAGACCCAGTACTTC	CAWSVGALAQETQYF
TRBD1	TRBJ1-2	.	TRBV6-5	TGTGCCAGCAGGGACCCTGGACAGGGGTCATATGGCTACACCTTC	CASRDPGQGSYGYTF
.	TRBJ1-2	.	TRBV14	TGTGCCAGCAGCCAAGACGCCGACACCGTCAATGGCTACACCTTC	CASSQDADTVNGYTF
.	TRBJ2-1	once	TRBV18	TGTGCCAGCTCACTTGCCGGGACCTACAATGAGCAGTTCTTC	CASSLAGTYNEQFF
.	TRBJ1-4	.	TRBV16	TGTGCCAGCAGCCCCCTCCACGGTACGAATGAAAAACTGTTTTTT	CASSPLHGTNEKLFF
.	TRBJ1-2	few	TRBV18	TGTGCCAGCTCACCAGGGGCAGTGAACTATGGCTACACCTTC	CASSPGAVNYGYTF
.	TRBJ1-1	.	TRBV6-6	TGTGCCAGCAGTTACGCGGGATTCAACACTGAAGCTTTCTTT	CASSYAGFNTEAFF
TRBD1	TRBJ1-6	.	TRBV10-2	TGCGCCAGCAGCGGACAGGGGAGTAATTCACCCCTCCACTTT	CASSGQGSNSPLHF
.	TRBJ2-2	.	TRBV19	TGTGCCAGTAGTTGGCAGACCGGGGAGCTGTTTTTT	CASSWQTGELFF
.	TRBJ2-7	.	TRBV27	TGTGCCAGCAGTTCCGCCAACAGGCCCTTGCAGTACTTC	CASSSANRPLQYF
.	TRBJ1-6	.	TRBV28	TGTGCCAGCAGTCTCCCTAATTCACCCCTCCACTTT	CASSLPNSPLHF
TRBD1	TRBJ1-3	.	TRBV2	TGTGCCAGCAGTTACCAGGGGGCAGTTGGAAACACCATATATTTT	CASSYQGAVGNTIYF
.	TRBJ1-2	few	TRBV3-1/TRBV3-2	TGTGCCAGCAGCCACCGGGACACCACTCGGGACTATGGCTACACCTTC	CASSHRDTTRDYGYTF
TRBD1	TRBJ2-1	.	TRBV12-5	TGTGCTAGTGGTACAGGGGGCTCCTACAATGAGCAGTTCTTC	CASGTGGSYNEQFF
TRBD1	TRBJ1-1	.	TRBV6-5	TGTGCCAGCAGCCGGGACAGGAAACGGGACACTGAAGCTTTCTTT	CASSRDRKRDTEAFF